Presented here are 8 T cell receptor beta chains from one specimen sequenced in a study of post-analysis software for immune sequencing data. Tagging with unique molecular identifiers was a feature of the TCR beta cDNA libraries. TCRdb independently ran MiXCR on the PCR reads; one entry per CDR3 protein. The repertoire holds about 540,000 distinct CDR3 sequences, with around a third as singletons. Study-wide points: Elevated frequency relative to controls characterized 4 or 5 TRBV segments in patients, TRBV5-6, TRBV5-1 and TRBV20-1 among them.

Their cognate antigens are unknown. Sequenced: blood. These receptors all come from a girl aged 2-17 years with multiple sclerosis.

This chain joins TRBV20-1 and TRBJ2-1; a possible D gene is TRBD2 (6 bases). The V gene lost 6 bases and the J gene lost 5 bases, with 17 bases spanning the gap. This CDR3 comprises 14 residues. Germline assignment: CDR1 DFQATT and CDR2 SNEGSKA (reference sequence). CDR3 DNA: TGCAGTGCCCCCCTGGGGGGATTCGACAATGAGCAGTTCTTC. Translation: CSAPLGGFDNEQFF.

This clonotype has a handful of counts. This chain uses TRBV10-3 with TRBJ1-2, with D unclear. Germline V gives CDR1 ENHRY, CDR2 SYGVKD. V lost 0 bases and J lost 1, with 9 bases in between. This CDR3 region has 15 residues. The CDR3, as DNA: TGTGCCATCAGTGAGTCCGACAAGGTTAACTATGGCTACACCTTC. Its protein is CAISESDKVNYGYTF.

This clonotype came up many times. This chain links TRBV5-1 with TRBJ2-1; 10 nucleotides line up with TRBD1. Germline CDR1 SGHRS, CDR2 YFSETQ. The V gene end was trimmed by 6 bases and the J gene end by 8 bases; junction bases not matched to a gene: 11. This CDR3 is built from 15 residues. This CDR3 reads CASIKGGQGSDEQFF. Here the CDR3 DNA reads TGCGCCAGCATCAAGGGGGGACAGGGGAGCGATGAGCAGTTCTTC.

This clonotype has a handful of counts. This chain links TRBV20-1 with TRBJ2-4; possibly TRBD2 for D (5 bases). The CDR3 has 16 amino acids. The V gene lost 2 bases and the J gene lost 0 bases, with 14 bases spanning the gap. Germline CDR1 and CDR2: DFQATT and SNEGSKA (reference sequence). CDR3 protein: CSARNPDRGAKNIQYF. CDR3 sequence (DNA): TGCAGTGCTAGAAACCCGGACCGGGGAGCCAAAAACATTCAGTACTTC.

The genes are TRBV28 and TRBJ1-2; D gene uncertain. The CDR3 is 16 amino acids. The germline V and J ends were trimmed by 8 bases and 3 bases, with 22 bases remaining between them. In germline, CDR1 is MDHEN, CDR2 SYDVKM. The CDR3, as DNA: TGTGCCAGCGTACGGCGAGGCAAGAAGACTCACTATGGCTACACCTTC. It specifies CASVRRGKKTHYGYTF.

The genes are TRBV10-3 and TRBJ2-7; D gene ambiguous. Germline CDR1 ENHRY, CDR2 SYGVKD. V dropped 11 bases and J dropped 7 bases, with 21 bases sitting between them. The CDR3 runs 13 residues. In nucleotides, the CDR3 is TGTGCCCACGCCGAGGCCGGGCTCTATGAGCAGTACTTC. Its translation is CAHAEAGLYEQYF.

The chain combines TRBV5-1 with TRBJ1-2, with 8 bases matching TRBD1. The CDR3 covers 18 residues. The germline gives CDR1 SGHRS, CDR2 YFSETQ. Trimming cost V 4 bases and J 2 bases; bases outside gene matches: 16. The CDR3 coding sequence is TGCGCCAGCAGCACCGAGCCTACTGACAGGGGATTCAACTATGGCTACACCTTC. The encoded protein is CASSTEPTDRGFNYGYTF.

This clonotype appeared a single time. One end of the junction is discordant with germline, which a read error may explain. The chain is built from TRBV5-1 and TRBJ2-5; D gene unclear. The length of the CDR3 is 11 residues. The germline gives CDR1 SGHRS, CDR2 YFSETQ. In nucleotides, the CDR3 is TGCGCCAGCAACTTGGAAAAGACCCAGTACTTC. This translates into CASNLEKTQYF.